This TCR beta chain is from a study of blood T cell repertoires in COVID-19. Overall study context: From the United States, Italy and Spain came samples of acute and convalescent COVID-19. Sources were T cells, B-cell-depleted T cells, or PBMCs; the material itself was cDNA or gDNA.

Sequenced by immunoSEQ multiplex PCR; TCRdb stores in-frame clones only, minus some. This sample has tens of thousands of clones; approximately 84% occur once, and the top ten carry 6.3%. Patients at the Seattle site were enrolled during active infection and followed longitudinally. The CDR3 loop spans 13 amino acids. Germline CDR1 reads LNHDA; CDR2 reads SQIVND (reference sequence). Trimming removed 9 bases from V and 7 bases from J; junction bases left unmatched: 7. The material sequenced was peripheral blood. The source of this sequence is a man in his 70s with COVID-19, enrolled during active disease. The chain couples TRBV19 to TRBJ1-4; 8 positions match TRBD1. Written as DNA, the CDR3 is TGTGCCAGCGCGACAGGGGTTTCTGAAAAACTGTTTTTT. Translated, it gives CASATGVSEKLFF.